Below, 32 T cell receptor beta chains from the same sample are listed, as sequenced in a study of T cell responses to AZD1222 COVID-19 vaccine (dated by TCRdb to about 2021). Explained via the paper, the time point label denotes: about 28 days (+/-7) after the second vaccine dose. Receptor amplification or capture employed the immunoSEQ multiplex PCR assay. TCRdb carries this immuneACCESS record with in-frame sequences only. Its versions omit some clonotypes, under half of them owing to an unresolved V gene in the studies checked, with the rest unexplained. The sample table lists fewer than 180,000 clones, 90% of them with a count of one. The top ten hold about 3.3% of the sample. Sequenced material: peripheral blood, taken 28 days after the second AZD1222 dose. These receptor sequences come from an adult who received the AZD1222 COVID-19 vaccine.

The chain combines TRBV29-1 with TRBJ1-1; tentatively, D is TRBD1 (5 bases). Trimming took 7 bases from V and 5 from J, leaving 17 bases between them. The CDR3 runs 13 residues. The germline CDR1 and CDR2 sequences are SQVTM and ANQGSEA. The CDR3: CSALGGSRTEAFF. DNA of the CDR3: TGCAGCGCCCTGGGGGGGAGTAGGACTGAAGCTTTCTTT.

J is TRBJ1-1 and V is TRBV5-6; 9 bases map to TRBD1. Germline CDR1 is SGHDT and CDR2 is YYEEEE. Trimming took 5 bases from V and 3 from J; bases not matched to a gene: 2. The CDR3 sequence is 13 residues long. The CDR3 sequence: CASSRDRDTEAFF. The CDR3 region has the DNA TGTGCCAGCAGTCGGGACAGGGACACTGAAGCTTTCTTT.

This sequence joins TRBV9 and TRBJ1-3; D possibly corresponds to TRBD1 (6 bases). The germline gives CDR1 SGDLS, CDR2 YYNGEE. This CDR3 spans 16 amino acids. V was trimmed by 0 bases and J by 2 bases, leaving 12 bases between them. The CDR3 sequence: CASSVGGGAAGNTIYF. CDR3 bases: TGTGCCAGCAGCGTAGGAGGGGGAGCTGCTGGAAACACCATATATTTT.

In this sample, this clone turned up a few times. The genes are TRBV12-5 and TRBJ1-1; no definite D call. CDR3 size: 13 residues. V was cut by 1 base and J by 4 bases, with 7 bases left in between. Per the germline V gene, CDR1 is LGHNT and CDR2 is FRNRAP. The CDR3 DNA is TGTGCTAGTGGTTTGGAGGACGGCACTGAAGCTTTCTTT. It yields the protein CASGLEDGTEAFF.

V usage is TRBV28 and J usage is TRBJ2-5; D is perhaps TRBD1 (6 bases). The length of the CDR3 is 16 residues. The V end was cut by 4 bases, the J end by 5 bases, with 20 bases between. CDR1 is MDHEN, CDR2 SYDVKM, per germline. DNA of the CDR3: TGTGCCAGCAGTTCCCCGGGCAGGGGCGAGGAGGAGACCCAGTACTTC. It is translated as CASSSPGRGEEETQYF.

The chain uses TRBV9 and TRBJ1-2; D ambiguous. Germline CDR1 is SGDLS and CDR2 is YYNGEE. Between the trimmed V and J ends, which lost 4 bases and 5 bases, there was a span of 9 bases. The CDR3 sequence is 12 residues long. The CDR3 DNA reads TGTGCCAGCAGCCCACCCCCTTATGGCTACACCTTC. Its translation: CASSPPPYGYTF.

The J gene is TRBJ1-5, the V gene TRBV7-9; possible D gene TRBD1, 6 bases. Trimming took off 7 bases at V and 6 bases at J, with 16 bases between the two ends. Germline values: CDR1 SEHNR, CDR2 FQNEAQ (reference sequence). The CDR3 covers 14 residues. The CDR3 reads CASNVARGSQPQHF. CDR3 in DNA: TGTGCCAGCAACGTCGCAAGGGGGAGTCAGCCCCAGCATTTT.

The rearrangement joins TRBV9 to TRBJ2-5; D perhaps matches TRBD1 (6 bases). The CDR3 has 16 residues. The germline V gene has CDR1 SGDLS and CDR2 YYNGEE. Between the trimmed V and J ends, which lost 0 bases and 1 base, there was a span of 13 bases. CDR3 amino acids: CASSVGGPSFQETQYF. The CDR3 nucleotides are TGTGCCAGCAGCGTAGGGGGGCCTTCCTTCCAAGAGACCCAGTACTTC. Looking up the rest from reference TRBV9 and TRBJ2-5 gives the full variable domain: DSGVTQTPKHLITATGQRVTLRCSPRSGDLSVYWYQQSLDQGLQFLIQYYNGEERAKGNILERFSAQQFPDLHSELNLSSLELGDSALYFCASSVGGPSFQETQYFGPGTRLLVL.

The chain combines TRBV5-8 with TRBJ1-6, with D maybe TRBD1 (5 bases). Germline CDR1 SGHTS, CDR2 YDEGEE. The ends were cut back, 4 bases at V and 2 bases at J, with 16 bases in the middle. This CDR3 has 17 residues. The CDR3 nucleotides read TGTGCCAGCAGCCATGGGACTCAGGGTGCCTATAATTCACCCCTCCACTTT. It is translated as CASSHGTQGAYNSPLHF.

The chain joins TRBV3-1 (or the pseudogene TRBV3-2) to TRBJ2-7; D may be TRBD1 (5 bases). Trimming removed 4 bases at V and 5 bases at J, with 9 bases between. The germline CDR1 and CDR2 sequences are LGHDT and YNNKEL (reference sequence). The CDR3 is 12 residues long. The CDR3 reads CASSLTGDEQYF. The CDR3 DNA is TGTGCCAGCAGCCTAACAGGCGACGAGCAGTACTTC.

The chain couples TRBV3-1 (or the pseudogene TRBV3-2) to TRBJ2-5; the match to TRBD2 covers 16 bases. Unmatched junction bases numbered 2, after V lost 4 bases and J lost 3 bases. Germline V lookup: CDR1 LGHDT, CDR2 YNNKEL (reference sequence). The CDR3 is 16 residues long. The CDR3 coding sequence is TGTGCCAGCAGCCGGGGACTAGCGGGAGGGAAAGAGACCCAGTACTTC. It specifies CASSRGLAGGKETQYF.

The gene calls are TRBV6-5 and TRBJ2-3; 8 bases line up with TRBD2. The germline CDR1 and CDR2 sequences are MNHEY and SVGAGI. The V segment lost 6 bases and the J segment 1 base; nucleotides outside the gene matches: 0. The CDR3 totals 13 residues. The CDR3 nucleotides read TGTGCCAGCAGGACTAGCGGCACAGATACGCAGTATTTT. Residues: CASRTSGTDTQYF.

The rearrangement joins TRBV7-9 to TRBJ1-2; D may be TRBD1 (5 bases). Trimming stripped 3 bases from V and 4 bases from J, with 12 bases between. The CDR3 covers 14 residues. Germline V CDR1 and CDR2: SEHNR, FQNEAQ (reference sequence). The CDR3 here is CASSFPGTVYGYTF. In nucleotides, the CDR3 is TGTGCCAGCAGCTTCCCCGGGACGGTCTATGGCTACACCTTC.

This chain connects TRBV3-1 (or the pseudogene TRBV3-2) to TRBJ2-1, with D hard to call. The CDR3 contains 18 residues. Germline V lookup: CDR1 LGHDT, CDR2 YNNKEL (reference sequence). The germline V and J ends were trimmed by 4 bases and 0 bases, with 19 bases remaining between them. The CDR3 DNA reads TGTGCCAGCAGCCCAGGTCTCCAGAATCTGATCTCCTACAATGAGCAGTTCTTC. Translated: CASSPGLQNLISYNEQFF.

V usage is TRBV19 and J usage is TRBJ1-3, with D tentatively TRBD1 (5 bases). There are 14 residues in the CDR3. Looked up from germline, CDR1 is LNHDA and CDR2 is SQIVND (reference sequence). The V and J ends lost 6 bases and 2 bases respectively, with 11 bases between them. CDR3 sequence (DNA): TGTGCCAGTAGCCCTTTGGGGGCTGGAAACACCATATATTTT. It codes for CASSPLGAGNTIYF.

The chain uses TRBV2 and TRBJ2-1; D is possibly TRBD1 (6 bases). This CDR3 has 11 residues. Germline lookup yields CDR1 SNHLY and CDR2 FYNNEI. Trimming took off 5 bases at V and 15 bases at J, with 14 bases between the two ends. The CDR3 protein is CASSNRDTAFF. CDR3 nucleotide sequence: TGTGCCAGCAGTAACCGGGACACGGCGTTCTTC.

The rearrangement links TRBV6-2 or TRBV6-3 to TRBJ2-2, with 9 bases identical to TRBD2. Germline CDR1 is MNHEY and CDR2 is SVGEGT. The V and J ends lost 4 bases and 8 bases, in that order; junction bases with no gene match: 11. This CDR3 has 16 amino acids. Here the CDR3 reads CASSSTRLAEVGELFF. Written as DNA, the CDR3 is TGTGCCAGCAGTTCCACTAGACTAGCGGAAGTGGGGGAGCTGTTTTTT.

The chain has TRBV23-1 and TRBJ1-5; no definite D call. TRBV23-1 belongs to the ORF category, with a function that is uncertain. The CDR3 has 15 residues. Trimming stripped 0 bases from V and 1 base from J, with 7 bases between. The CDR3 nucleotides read TGCGCCAGCAGTCAATCTGCGGGGAGCAATCAGCCCCAGCATTTT. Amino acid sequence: CASSQSAGSNQPQHF.

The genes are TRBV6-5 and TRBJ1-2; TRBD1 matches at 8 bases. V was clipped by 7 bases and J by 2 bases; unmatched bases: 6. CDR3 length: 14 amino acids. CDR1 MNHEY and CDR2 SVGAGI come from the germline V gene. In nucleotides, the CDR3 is TGTGCCAGCAAGTCCCGGGACAGGAACTATGGCTACACCTTC. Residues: CASKSRDRNYGYTF.

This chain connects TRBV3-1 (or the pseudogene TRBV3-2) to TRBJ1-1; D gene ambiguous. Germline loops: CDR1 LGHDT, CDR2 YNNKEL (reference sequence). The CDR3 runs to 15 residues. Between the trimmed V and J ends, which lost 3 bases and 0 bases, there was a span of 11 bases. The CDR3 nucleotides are TGTGCCAGCAGCCACAGTGACTTAATGAACACTGAAGCTTTCTTT. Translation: CASSHSDLMNTEAFF.

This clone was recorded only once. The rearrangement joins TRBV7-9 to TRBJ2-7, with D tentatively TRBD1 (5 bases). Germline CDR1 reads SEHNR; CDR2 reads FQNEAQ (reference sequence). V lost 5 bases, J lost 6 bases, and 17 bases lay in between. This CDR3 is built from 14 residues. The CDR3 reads CASSPGGATVEQYF. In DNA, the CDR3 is TGTGCCAGCAGCCCTGGTGGGGCGACCGTCGAGCAGTACTTC.

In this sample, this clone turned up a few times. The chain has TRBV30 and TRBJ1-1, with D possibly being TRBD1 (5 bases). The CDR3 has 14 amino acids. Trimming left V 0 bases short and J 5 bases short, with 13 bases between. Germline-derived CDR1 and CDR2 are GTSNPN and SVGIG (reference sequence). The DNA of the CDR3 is TGTGCCTGGAGTGTAAACATGGAGGGGACTGAAGCTTTCTTT. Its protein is CAWSVNMEGTEAFF.

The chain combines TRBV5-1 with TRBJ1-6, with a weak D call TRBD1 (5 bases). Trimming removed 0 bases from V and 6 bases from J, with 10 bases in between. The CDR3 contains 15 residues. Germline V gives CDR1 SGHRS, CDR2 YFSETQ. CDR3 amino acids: CASSLAREGNSPLHF. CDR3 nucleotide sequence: TGCGCCAGCAGCTTGGCCAGGGAGGGTAATTCACCCCTCCACTTT.

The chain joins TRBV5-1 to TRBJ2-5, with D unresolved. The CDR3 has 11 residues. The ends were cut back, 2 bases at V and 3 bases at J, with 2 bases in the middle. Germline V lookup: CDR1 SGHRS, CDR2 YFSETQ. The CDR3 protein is CASSFEETQYF. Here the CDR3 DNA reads TGCGCCAGCAGCTTCGAAGAGACCCAGTACTTC. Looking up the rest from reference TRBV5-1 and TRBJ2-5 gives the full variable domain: KAGVTQTPRYLIKTRGQQVTLSCSPISGHRSVSWYQQTPGQGLQFLFEYFSETQRNKGNFPGRFSGRQFSNSRSEMNVSTLELGDSALYLCASSFEETQYFGPGTRLLVL.

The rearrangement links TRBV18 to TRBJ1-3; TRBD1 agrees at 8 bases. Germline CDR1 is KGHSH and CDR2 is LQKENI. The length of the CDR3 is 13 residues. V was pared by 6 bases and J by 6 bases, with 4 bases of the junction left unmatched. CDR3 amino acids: CASSRTGLNTIYF. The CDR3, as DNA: TGTGCCAGCTCTAGGACAGGGCTAAACACCATATATTTT.

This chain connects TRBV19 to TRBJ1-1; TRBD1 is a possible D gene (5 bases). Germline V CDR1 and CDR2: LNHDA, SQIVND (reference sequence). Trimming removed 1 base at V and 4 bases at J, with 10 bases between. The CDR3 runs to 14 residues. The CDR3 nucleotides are TGTGCCAGTAGTATAGTTCGGGGGGGCACTGAAGCTTTCTTT. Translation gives CASSIVRGGTEAFF.

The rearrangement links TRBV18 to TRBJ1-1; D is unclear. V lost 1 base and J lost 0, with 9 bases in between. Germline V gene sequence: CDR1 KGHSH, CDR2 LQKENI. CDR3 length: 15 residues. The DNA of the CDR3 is TGTGCCAGCTCACCACAGGGTACTATGAACACTGAAGCTTTCTTT. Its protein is CASSPQGTMNTEAFF. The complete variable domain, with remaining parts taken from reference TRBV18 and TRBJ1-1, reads NAGVMQNPRHLVRRRGQEARLRCSPMKGHSHVYWYRQLPEEGLKFMVYLQKENIIDESGMPKERFSAEFPKEGPSILRIQQVVRGDSAAYFCASSPQGTMNTEAFFGQGTRLTVV.

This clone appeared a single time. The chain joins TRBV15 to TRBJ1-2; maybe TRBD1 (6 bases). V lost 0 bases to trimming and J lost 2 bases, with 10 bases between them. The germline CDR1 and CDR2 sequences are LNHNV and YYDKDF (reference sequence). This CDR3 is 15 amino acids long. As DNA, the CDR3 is TGTGCCACCAGCAGAGATACAGGGCGAAACTATGGCTACACCTTC. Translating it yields CATSRDTGRNYGYTF.

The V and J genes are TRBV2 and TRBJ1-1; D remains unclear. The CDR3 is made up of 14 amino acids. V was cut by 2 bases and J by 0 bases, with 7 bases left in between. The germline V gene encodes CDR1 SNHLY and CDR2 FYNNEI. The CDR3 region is CASSEIQLNTEAFF. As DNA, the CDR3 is TGTGCCAGCAGTGAAATACAGTTGAACACTGAAGCTTTCTTT. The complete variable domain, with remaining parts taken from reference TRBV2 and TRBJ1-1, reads EPEVTQTPSHQVTQMGQEVILRCVPISNHLYFYWYRQILGQKVEFLVSFYNNEISEKSEIFDDQFSVERPDGSNFTLKIRSTKLEDSAMYFCASSEIQLNTEAFFGQGTRLTVV.

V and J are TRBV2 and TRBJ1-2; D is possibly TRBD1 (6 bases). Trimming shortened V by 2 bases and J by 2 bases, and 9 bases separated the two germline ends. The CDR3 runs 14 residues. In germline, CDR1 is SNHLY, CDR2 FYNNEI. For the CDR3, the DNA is TGTGCCAGCAGTGAACGGGACATCAACTATGGCTACACCTTC. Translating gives CASSERDINYGYTF.

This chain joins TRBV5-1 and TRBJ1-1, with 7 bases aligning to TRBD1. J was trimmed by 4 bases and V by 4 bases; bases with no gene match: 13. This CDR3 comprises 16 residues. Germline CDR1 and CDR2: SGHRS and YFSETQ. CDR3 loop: CASSPLQGVGRTEAFF. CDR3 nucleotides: TGCGCCAGCAGCCCTCTCCAGGGGGTAGGGCGCACTGAAGCTTTCTTT. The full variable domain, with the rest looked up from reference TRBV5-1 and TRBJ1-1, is KAGVTQTPRYLIKTRGQQVTLSCSPISGHRSVSWYQQTPGQGLQFLFEYFSETQRNKGNFPGRFSGRQFSNSRSEMNVSTLELGDSALYLCASSPLQGVGRTEAFFGQGTRLTVV.

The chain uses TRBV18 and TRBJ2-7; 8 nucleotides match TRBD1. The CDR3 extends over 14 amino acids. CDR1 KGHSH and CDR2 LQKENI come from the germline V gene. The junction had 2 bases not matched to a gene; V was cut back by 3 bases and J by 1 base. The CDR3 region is CASSPDRGSYEQYF. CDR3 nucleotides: TGTGCCAGCTCACCCGACAGGGGATCCTACGAGCAGTACTTC.